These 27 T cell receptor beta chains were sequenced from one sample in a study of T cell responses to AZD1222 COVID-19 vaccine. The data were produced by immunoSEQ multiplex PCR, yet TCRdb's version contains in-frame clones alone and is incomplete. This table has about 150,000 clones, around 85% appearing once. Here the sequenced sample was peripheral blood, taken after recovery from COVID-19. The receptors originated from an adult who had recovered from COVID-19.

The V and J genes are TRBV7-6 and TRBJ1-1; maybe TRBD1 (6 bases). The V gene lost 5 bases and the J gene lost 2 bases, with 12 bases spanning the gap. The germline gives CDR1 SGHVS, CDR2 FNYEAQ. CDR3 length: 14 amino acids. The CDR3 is CASSLGQINTEAFF. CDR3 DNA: TGTGCCAGCAGCCTAGGACAGATAAACACTGAAGCTTTCTTT.

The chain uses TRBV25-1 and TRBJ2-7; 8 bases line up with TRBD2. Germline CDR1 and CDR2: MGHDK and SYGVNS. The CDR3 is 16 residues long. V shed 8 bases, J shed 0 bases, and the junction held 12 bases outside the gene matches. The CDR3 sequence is CASGASGYSSSYEQYF. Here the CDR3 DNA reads TGTGCCAGCGGGGCTAGCGGGTATTCGAGCTCCTACGAGCAGTACTTC.

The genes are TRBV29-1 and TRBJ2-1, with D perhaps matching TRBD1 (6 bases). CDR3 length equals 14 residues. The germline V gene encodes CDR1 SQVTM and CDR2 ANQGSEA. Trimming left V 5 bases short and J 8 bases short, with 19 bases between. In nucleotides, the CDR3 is TGCAGCGTTAGATACAGGGTAGGTAGCCATGAGCAGTTCTTC. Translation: CSVRYRVGSHEQFF.

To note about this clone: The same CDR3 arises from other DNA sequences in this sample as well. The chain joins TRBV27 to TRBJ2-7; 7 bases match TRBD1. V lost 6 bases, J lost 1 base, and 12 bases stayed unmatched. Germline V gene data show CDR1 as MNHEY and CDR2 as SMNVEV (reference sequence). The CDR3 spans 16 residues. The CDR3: CASSLARTGVSYEQYF. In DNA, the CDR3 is TGTGCCAGCAGCCTCGCTAGAACAGGGGTATCCTACGAGCAGTACTTC.

CDR3 amino acids: CASSLVAGGSTGANVLTF. The DNA of the CDR3 is TGTGCCAGCAGCTTAGTGGCAGGGGGCTCCACTGGGGCCAACGTCCTGACTTTC. V usage is TRBV7-2 and J usage is TRBJ2-6, with 8 bases lining up with TRBD1. The V gene end was trimmed by 1 base and the J gene end by 2 bases; junction bases not matched to a gene: 7. Per germline, CDR1 SGHTA and CDR2 FQGNSA. The CDR3 covers 18 residues.

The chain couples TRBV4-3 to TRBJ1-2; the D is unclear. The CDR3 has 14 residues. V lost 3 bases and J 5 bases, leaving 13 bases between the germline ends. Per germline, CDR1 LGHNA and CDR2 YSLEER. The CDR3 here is CASSQDLKRYGYTF. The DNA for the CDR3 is TGCGCCAGCAGCCAGGACCTTAAGCGATATGGCTACACCTTC.

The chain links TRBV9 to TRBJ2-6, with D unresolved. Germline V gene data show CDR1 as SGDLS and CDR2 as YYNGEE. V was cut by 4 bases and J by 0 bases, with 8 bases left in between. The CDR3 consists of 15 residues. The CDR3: CASSYRISGANVLTF. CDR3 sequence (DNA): TGTGCCAGCAGCTACCGTATCTCTGGGGCCAACGTCCTGACTTTC. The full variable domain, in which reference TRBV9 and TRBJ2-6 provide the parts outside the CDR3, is DSGVTQTPKHLITATGQRVTLRCSPRSGDLSVYWYQQSLDQGLQFLIQYYNGEERAKGNILERFSAQQFPDLHSELNLSSLELGDSALYFCASSYRISGANVLTFGAGSRLTVL.

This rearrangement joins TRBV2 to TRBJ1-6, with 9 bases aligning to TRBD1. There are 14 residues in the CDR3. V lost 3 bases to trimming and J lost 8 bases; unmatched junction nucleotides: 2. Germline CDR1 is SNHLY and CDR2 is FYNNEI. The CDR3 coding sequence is TGTGCCAGCAGTGAGGACAGGGGATATTCACCCCTCCACTTT. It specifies CASSEDRGYSPLHF.

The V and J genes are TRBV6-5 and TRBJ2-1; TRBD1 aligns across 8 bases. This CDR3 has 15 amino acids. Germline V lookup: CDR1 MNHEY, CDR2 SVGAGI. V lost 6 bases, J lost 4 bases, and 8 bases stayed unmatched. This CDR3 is CASSSGTGSYNEQFF. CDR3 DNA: TGTGCCAGCAGCTCCGGGACAGGCTCGTACAATGAGCAGTTCTTC.

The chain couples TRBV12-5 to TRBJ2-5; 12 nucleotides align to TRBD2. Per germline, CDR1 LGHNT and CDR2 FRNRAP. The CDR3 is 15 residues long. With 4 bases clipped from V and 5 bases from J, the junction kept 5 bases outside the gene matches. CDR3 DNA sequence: TGTGCTAGTGGTTCAACCGGGACTAGCGGGGAGACCCAGTACTTC. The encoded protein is CASGSTGTSGETQYF.

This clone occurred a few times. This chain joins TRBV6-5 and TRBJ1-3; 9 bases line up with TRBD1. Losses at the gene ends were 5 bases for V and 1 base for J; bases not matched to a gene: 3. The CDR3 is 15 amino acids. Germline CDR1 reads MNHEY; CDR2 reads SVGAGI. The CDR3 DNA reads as TGTGCCAGCAGTCGGGACAGGGCTTCTGGAAACACCATATATTTT. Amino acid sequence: CASSRDRASGNTIYF.

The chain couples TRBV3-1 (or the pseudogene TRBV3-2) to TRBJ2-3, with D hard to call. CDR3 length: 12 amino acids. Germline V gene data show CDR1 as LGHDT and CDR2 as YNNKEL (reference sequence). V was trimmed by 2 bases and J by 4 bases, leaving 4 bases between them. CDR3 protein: CASSQRADTQYF. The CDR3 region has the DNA TGTGCCAGCAGCCAAAGGGCAGATACGCAGTATTTT.

CDR3 sequence: CASSESGTGETQYF. In DNA, the CDR3 is TGTGCCAGCAGTGAATCCGGGACAGGGGAGACCCAGTACTTC. The J gene is TRBJ2-5, the V gene TRBV6-1; 9 bases fit TRBD1. The CDR3 length is 14 residues. The V segment lost 2 bases and the J segment 5 bases; nucleotides outside the gene matches: 3. Germline V gene lookup returns CDR1 MNHNS and CDR2 SASEGT.

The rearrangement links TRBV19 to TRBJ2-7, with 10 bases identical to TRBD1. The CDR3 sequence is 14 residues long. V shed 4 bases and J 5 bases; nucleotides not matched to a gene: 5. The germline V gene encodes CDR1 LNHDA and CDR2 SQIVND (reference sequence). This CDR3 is CASSKGQGMDEQYF. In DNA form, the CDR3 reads TGTGCCAGTAGTAAGGGACAGGGGATGGACGAGCAGTACTTC.

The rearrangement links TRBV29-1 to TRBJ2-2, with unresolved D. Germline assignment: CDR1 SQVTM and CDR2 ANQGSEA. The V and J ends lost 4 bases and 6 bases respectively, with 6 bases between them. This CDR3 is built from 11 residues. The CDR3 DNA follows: TGCAGCGTTGCTGGCTCCGGGGAGCTGTTTTTT. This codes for CSVAGSGELFF.

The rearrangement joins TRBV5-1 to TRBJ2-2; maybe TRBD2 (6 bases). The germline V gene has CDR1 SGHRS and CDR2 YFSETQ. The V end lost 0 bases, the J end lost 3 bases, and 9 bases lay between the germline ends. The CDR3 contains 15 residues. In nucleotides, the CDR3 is TGCGCCAGCAGCTTGGTCTCGGGGGACACCGGGGAGCTGTTTTTT. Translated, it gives CASSLVSGDTGELFF.

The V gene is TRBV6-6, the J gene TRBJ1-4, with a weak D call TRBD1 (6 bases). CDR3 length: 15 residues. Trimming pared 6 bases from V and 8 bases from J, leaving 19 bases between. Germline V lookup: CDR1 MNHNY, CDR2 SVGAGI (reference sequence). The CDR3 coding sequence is TGTGCCAGCAGCCTCGGGCGGGGGCGCCAGGAAAAACTGTTTTTT. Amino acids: CASSLGRGRQEKLFF.

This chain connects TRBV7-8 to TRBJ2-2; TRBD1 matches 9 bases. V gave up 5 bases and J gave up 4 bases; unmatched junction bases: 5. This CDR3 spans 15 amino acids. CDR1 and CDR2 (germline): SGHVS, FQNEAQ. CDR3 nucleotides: TGTGCCAGCAGCCTCGAGGACAGGGGCACCGGGGAGCTGTTTTTT. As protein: CASSLEDRGTGELFF. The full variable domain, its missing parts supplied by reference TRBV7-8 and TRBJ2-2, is GAGVSQSPRYKVAKRGQDVALRCDPISGHVSLFWYQQALGQGPEFLTYFQNEAQLDKSGLPSDRFFAERPEGSVSTLKIQRTQQEDSAVYLCASSLEDRGTGELFFGEGSRLTVL.

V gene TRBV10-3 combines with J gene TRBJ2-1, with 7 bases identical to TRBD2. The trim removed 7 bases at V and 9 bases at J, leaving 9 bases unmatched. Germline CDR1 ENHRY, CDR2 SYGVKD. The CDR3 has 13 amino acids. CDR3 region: CAIKGREGVEQFF. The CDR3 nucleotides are TGTGCCATCAAGGGCAGGGAGGGAGTTGAGCAGTTCTTC.

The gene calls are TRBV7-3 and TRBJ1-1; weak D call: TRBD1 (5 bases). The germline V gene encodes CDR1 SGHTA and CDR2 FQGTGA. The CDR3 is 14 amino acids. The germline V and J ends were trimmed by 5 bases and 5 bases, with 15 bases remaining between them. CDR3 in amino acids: CASSPQAAGTEAFF. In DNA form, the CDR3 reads TGTGCCAGCAGCCCACAGGCGGCAGGGACTGAAGCTTTCTTT.

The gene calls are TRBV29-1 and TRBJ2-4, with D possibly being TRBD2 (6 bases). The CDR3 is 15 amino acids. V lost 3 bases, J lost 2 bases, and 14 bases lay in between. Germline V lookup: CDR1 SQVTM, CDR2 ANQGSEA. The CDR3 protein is CSVEVLGDSKNIQYF. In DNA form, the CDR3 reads TGCAGCGTTGAGGTTCTGGGGGACTCCAAAAACATTCAGTACTTC.

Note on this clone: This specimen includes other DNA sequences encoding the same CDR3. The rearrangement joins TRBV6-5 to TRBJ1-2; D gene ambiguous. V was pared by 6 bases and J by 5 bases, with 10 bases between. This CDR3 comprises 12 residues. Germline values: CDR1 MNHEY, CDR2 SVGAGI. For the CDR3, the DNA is TGTGCCAGCAGGAACGGCTTATATGGCTACACCTTC. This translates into CASRNGLYGYTF.

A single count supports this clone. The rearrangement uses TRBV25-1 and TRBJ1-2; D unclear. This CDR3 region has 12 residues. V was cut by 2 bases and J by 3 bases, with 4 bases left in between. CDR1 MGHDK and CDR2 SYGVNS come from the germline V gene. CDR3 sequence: CASSEGDYGYTF. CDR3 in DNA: TGTGCCAGCAGTGAAGGGGACTATGGCTACACCTTC.

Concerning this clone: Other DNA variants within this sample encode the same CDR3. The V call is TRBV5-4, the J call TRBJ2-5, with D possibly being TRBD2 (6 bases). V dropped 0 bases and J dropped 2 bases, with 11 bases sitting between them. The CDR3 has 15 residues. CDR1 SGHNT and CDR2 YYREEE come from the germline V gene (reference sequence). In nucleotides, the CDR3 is TGTGCCAGCAGCTTGGCCGGGACTTCTCAAGAGACCCAGTACTTC. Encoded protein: CASSLAGTSQETQYF.

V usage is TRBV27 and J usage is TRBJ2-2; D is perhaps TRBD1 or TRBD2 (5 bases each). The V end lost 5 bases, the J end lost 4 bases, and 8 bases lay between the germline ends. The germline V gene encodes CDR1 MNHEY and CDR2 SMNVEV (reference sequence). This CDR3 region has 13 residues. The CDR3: CASSARGTGELFF. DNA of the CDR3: TGTGCCAGCAGTGCGAGGGGCACCGGGGAGCTGTTTTTT.

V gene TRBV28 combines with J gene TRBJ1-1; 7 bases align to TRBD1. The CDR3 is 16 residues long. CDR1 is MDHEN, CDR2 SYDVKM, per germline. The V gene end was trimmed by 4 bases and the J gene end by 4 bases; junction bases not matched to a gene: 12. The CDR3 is CASSSPTGLSGTEAFF. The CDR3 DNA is TGTGCCAGCAGTTCCCCGACAGGGTTAAGTGGCACTGAAGCTTTCTTT.

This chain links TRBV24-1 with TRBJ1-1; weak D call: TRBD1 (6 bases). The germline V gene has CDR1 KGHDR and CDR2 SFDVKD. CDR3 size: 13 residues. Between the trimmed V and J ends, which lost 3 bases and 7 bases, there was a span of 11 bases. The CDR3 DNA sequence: TGTGCCACCAGTGATCGTAAGACAGGTGAAGCTTTCTTT. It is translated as CATSDRKTGEAFF.